This T cell receptor (beta chain) was identified during a study of CD8 T cells in Susac syndrome. Germline V gene data show CDR1 as MNHEY and CDR2 as SMNVEV (reference sequence). V was trimmed by 6 bases and J by 4 bases, leaving 21 bases between them. The CDR3 has 16 amino acids. After extraction with the RNeasy kit, roughly 0.45 to 1 ug of the RNA was reverse transcribed using random hexamers. TCRdb reprocessed the immunoSEQ multiplex PCR reads with MiXCR, giving one entry per CDR3 protein. This sample has some 200,000 distinct CDR3 sequences, with around 96% found just once. This clonotype was seen only once.

Sample: CD4+ T cells from PBMCs. The genes are TRBV27 and TRBJ2-5; a possible D gene is TRBD1 (5 bases). The origin of this receptor is a human donor with multiple sclerosis. The CDR3, as DNA: TGTGCCAGCAGCCGCCAGCCGATGGGGCCAGGAGAGACCCAGTACTTC. Translated, it gives CASSRQPMGPGETQYF.